These 3 T cell receptor beta chains share one sample of origin, sequenced in a study of beta chain features in type 1 diabetes. Whole-study findings and limits: Across all four CD4+ subsets, people with type 1 diabetes showed modestly shorter TCRB CDR3s.

Every isolated RNA sample was fully reverse transcribed, so sequencing captured expressed TCRB transcripts. TCRdb's copy holds only in-frame clones and misses some; the assay was immunoSEQ multiplex PCR. This table has 300,000 to 400,000 clones, 8.5% to 10% appearing once. For these TCRs, the target antigens are not known. Sequencing was performed on central memory CD4+ T cells from blood. These receptors originate from a man under 40 with type 1 diabetes.

The chain carries TRBV28 and TRBJ2-5; D perhaps matches TRBD1 (5 bases). V lost 2 bases and J lost 0, with 10 bases in between. Germline V gives CDR1 MDHEN, CDR2 SYDVKM. The CDR3 has 15 residues. CDR3 amino acids: CASSLPDSNQETQYF. The CDR3 region has the DNA TGTGCCAGCAGTTTACCAGACAGTAACCAAGAGACCCAGTACTTC.

V is TRBV5-1 and J is TRBJ1-1; 9 positions match TRBD1. Trimming cost V 5 bases and J 3 bases; bases outside gene matches: 5. This CDR3 spans 14 amino acids. From germline, CDR1 is SGHRS and CDR2 YFSETQ. As DNA, the CDR3 is TGCGCCAGCAGGGAGGGACAGGGCCACACTGAAGCTTTCTTT. Protein product: CASREGQGHTEAFF.

In its sample, this clone was seen a few times. This chain connects TRBV29-1 to TRBJ1-4; 7 bases align to TRBD1. The CDR3 has 14 residues. The junction had 11 bases not matched to a gene; V was cut back by 5 bases and J by 8 bases. Germline CDR1 SQVTM, CDR2 ANQGSEA. CDR3 amino acids: CSVQVSGGREKLFF. DNA for the CDR3: TGCAGCGTTCAGGTATCAGGGGGAAGAGAAAAACTGTTTTTT.